What follows are 24 T cell receptor beta chains derived from one specimen sequenced in a study of T cell responses to AZD1222 COVID-19 vaccine. Clones were read by immunoSEQ multiplex PCR, and TCRdb kept only the in-frame ones, dropping some. The table lists 120,000 to 150,000 clones, 88% of them singletons. Sequenced here: peripheral blood, sampled on day 0 of AZD1222 vaccination. These receptor sequences come from an adult in good health.

The chain recombines TRBV18 with TRBJ1-1; D is uncertain. CDR1 KGHSH and CDR2 LQKENI come from the germline V gene. Trimming took 3 bases from V and 5 from J, leaving 10 bases between them. CDR3 length: 13 residues. CDR3 sequence reads: CASSPSGRTEAFF. The CDR3 DNA is TGTGCCAGCTCACCCTCTGGGCGGACTGAAGCTTTCTTT.

The chain uses TRBV6-5 and TRBJ1-1, with D unresolved. V lost 5 bases, J lost 0 bases, and 7 bases lay in between. Germline CDR1 reads MNHEY; CDR2 reads SVGAGI. This CDR3 region has 13 residues. The CDR3 sequence: CASSLRMNTEAFF. As DNA, the CDR3 is TGTGCCAGCAGTCTCCGGATGAACACTGAAGCTTTCTTT.

The chain combines TRBV12-3 or TRBV12-4 with TRBJ2-5; no firm D call. The CDR3 covers 13 residues. Trimming took 3 bases from V and 4 from J, leaving 9 bases between them. CDR3 nucleotide sequence: TGTGCCAGCAGTTTCGATGGGCTAGAGACCCAGTACTTC. Amino acid sequence: CASSFDGLETQYF.

The DNA of the CDR3 is TGTGCCAGCAGCCAAGGAGGCAGGGCCAATTCACCCCTCCACTTT. Translated, it gives CASSQGGRANSPLHF. The gene calls are TRBV3-1 (or the pseudogene TRBV3-2) and TRBJ1-6, with D possibly matching TRBD1 (5 bases). Germline values: CDR1 LGHDT, CDR2 YNNKEL (reference sequence). The CDR3 runs to 15 residues. Trimming took off 1 base at V and 7 bases at J, with 11 bases between the two ends.

The chain carries TRBV24-1 and TRBJ2-3, with unresolved D. V was clipped by 2 bases and J by 0 bases, with 5 bases between them. The CDR3 sequence is 14 residues long. Germline V gives CDR1 KGHDR, CDR2 SFDVKD. CDR3 in amino acids: CATSDSTSTDTQYF. In DNA form, the CDR3 reads TGTGCCACCAGTGATTCGACTAGCACAGATACGCAGTATTTT.

The chain recombines TRBV7-9 with TRBJ2-1; D uncertain. CDR3 length: 15 amino acids. V was clipped by 0 bases and J by 7 bases, with 13 bases between them. The germline V gene has CDR1 SEHNR and CDR2 FQNEAQ (reference sequence). Here the CDR3 reads CASSLATALGNEQFF. As DNA, the CDR3 is TGTGCCAGCAGCTTAGCCACGGCCCTGGGTAATGAGCAGTTCTTC.

The gene calls are TRBV5-1 and TRBJ1-1; no clear D gene. This CDR3 spans 14 amino acids. Trimming left V 4 bases short and J 0 bases short, with 10 bases between. Germline V gives CDR1 SGHRS, CDR2 YFSETQ. The CDR3 coding sequence is TGCGCCAGCAGCGGGCAGCTCATGAACACTGAAGCTTTCTTT. Its protein product is CASSGQLMNTEAFF.

V gene TRBV27 combines with J gene TRBJ1-5, with TRBD1 as a possible D gene (5 bases). The CDR3 is 13 amino acids. CDR1 is MNHEY and CDR2 is SMNVEV in the germline V gene (reference sequence). V dropped 2 bases and J dropped 6 bases, with 8 bases sitting between them. CDR3 residues: CASSLGRVQPQHF. The CDR3 region has the DNA TGTGCCAGCAGTTTAGGCAGGGTTCAGCCCCAGCATTTT.

As DNA, the CDR3 is TGTGCCAGCAGGGACAGAAAAGCTGAAGCTTTCTTT. Its translation is CASRDRKAEAFF. The chain carries TRBV6-5 and TRBJ1-1; tentatively, D is TRBD1 (6 bases). The CDR3 has 12 amino acids. V lost 6 bases, J lost 6 bases, and 11 bases lay in between. Germline V gives CDR1 MNHEY, CDR2 SVGAGI.

The chain employs TRBV12-5 and TRBJ1-4; weak D call: TRBD1 (5 bases). Germline V gives CDR1 LGHNT, CDR2 FRNRAP. Trimming took off 7 bases at V and 5 bases at J, with 14 bases between the two ends. This CDR3 spans 14 amino acids. The CDR3 loop is CASALGTANEKLFF. The CDR3 bases are TGTGCTAGTGCTTTAGGGACGGCCAATGAAAAACTGTTTTTT.

This clone has only one observation. The genes are TRBV2 and TRBJ2-1; the match to TRBD2 covers 12 bases. Germline V CDR1 and CDR2: SNHLY, FYNNEI. The CDR3 has 15 residues. J gave up 10 bases and V 6 bases, and 10 bases lay outside the gene matches. The CDR3 is CASRRLAGAWGEQFF. In nucleotides, the CDR3 is TGTGCCAGCAGGCGACTAGCGGGGGCATGGGGAGAGCAGTTCTTC.

This clone was observed a single time. The gene calls are TRBV7-9 and TRBJ1-5; weak D call: TRBD1 (5 bases). Trimming pared 8 bases from V and 2 bases from J, leaving 13 bases between. The CDR3 covers 14 residues. CDR1 is SEHNR and CDR2 is FQNEAQ in the germline V gene (reference sequence). CDR3 coding DNA: TGTGCCAGCTCGCGAGGGGACGGCAATCAGCCCCAGCATTTT. Translation gives CASSRGDGNQPQHF.

The V and J genes are TRBV11-2 and TRBJ2-5, with D unclear. V lost 1 base and J 6 bases, leaving 3 bases between the germline ends. Germline V CDR1 and CDR2: SGHAT, FQNNGV. The CDR3 extends over 11 amino acids. Here the CDR3 reads CASSLGKTQYF. CDR3 in DNA: TGTGCCAGCAGCTTAGGCAAGACCCAGTACTTC.

J is TRBJ2-1 and V is TRBV25-1; TRBD2 matches 9 bases. This CDR3 is 15 amino acids long. V shed 5 bases and J 4 bases; nucleotides not matched to a gene: 6. CDR1 and CDR2 from the germline V gene are MGHDK and SYGVNS. The CDR3 loop reads CASSPLAGKYNEQFF. In DNA, the CDR3 is TGTGCCAGCAGTCCCCTAGCGGGGAAATACAATGAGCAGTTCTTC.

V is TRBV19 and J is TRBJ2-1; D may be TRBD1 (6 bases). The CDR3 totals 16 residues. V was cut by 3 bases and J by 8 bases, with 20 bases left in between. CDR1 LNHDA and CDR2 SQIVND come from the germline V gene (reference sequence). Here the CDR3 reads CASSIEQGIGNDEQFF. The CDR3 DNA reads TGTGCCAGTAGTATCGAACAGGGAATCGGTAACGATGAGCAGTTCTTC.

V usage is TRBV6-6 and J usage is TRBJ1-2; 9 positions agree with TRBD1. The CDR3 extends over 15 amino acids. J was trimmed by 6 bases and V by 0 bases; bases with no gene match: 5. In germline, CDR1 is MNHNY, CDR2 SVGAGI (reference sequence). The CDR3 region is CASSYSRTGENGYTF. CDR3 in DNA: TGTGCCAGCAGTTACTCACGGACAGGGGAGAATGGCTACACCTTC.

V usage is TRBV14 and J usage is TRBJ2-7, with D tentatively TRBD1 (6 bases). This CDR3 comprises 12 residues. Trimming left V 5 bases short and J 3 bases short, with 8 bases between. CDR1 and CDR2 (germline): SGHDN, FVKESK. For the CDR3, the DNA is TGTGCCAGCAGCTCACAGGGCTACGAGCAGTACTTC. It translates to CASSSQGYEQYF.

The chain uses TRBV7-3 and TRBJ2-7; 9 nucleotides match TRBD2. The CDR3 covers 16 residues. V dropped 0 bases and J dropped 12; count of bases not matched to a gene: 15. Germline CDR1 and CDR2: SGHTA and FQGTGA. The CDR3 loop is CASSLTRGTSSAPLYF. CDR3 nucleotides: TGTGCCAGCAGCTTAACTCGTGGGACTAGCTCGGCTCCGCTGTACTTC.

This rearrangement joins TRBV27 to TRBJ1-6, with D perhaps TRBD1 (5 bases). The CDR3 length is 14 residues. Trimming took off 5 bases at V and 10 bases at J, with 15 bases between the two ends. Germline V CDR1 and CDR2: MNHEY, SMNVEV (reference sequence). This chain's CDR3 is CASSPQIRGSPLHF. Here the CDR3 DNA reads TGTGCCAGCAGTCCCCAAATTCGGGGCTCACCCCTCCACTTT.

The V gene is TRBV18, the J gene TRBJ1-2; no definite D call. CDR3 size: 13 residues. Germline lookup yields CDR1 KGHSH and CDR2 LQKENI. V lost 3 bases to trimming and J lost 8 bases, with 13 bases between them. The CDR3 DNA reads TGTGCCAGCTCACCGGACGGGATAATAGGCTACACCTTC. Its translation is CASSPDGIIGYTF. The entire variable domain, with the rest obtained from reference TRBV18 and TRBJ1-2, is as follows: NAGVMQNPRHLVRRRGQEARLRCSPMKGHSHVYWYRQLPEEGLKFMVYLQKENIIDESGMPKERFSAEFPKEGPSILRIQQVVRGDSAAYFCASSPDGIIGYTFGSGTRLTVV.

CDR3 bases: TGCAGCGTTGAAGCGGACAGGGAAAACTCCTACGAGCAGTACTTC. As protein: CSVEADRENSYEQYF. V is TRBV29-1 and J is TRBJ2-7, with 8 bases lining up with TRBD1. The junction had 5 bases not matched to a gene; V was cut back by 1 base and J by 0 bases. The germline CDR1 and CDR2 sequences are SQVTM and ANQGSEA. The CDR3 consists of 15 residues.

This rearrangement joins TRBV30 to TRBJ1-2; D uncertain. The germline V gene encodes CDR1 GTSNPN and CDR2 SVGIG (reference sequence). V was trimmed by 4 bases and J by 4 bases, leaving 16 bases between them. CDR3 length: 14 residues. This CDR3 is CAWIGRSPSYGYTF. The CDR3 DNA follows: TGTGCCTGGATCGGACGGAGCCCCTCCTATGGCTACACCTTC.

The gene calls are TRBV5-1 and TRBJ2-7; D gene ambiguous. CDR3 length: 12 amino acids. Germline V CDR1 and CDR2: SGHRS, YFSETQ. V dropped 2 bases and J dropped 3 bases, with 6 bases sitting between them. The CDR3 coding sequence is TGCGCCAGCAGCTTACAGTTCTACGAGCAGTACTTC. It translates to CASSLQFYEQYF.

This clone has just a few counts. The J gene is TRBJ1-6, the V gene TRBV7-9; tentative D call: TRBD1 (5 bases). Germline CDR1 SEHNR, CDR2 FQNEAQ (reference sequence). CDR3 length equals 15 residues. V dropped 5 bases and J dropped 7 bases, with 15 bases sitting between them. Written as DNA, the CDR3 is TGTGCCAGCAGCAAGCAGGGTACCGGCAATTCACCCCTCCACTTT. It encodes CASSKQGTGNSPLHF.